A selection of T cell receptor beta chains follows, all from one sample in a study of cytomegalovirus exposure and HLA in healthy donors. The repertoire was sequenced with immunoSEQ multiplex PCR; TCRdb's copy has only in-frame clones and lacks some. This sample yields some 90,000 clones, of which about 96% are seen a single time; 0.6% to 0.85% belongs to the top ten. The sequenced sample was PBMCs. The origin of the receptors is a man between 18 and 35 years old in good health and CMV-seronegative. Each CDR3 is given with its conserved first and last residue. The D gene is left open where the match is weak. Rows may omit the clone size; those that give it use once, few, many or a size class.

TRBJ2-2 TRBV29-1 once NA CSVYQIAENTGELFF TGCAGCGTCTACCAGATAGCGGAGAACACCGGGGAGCTGTTTTTT
TRBJ1-2 TRBV9 once NA CASSVVANGNYGYTF TGTGCCAGCAGCGTAGTAGCAAACGGCAACTATGGCTACACCTTC
TRBJ2-1 TRBV27 NA NA CASSLFGDNEQFF TGTGCCAGCAGTTTATTCGGGGACAATGAGCAGTTCTTC
TRBJ1-1 TRBV9 NA NA CASSVLPEVNTEAFF TGTGCCAGCAGCGTTTTGCCCGAGGTGAACACTGAAGCTTTCTTT
TRBJ2-1 TRBV13 once NA CASSHDRSSYNEQFF TGTGCCAGCAGCCACGACAGAAGCTCCTACAATGAGCAGTTCTTC
TRBJ2-2 TRBV5-1 NA TRBD1 CASSTGQPVGTGELFF TGCGCCAGCAGCACGGGACAGCCCGTGGGCACCGGGGAGCTGTTTTTT
TRBJ2-6 TRBV28 NA NA CASSLAGEGANVLTF TGTGCCAGCAGTTTAGCAGGGGAAGGGGCCAACGTCCTGACTTTC
TRBJ2-2 TRBV1 few NA CTSSLSFRTSGTDTGELFF TGCACCAGCAGCCTCTCTTTCAGGACTAGCGGGACGGACACCGGGGAGCTGTTTTTT
TRBJ1-4 TRBV25-1 NA NA CASSENSGGEDEKLFF TGTGCCAGCAGTGAAAATTCGGGGGGCGAGGATGAAAAACTGTTTTTT
TRBJ2-3 TRBV2 NA NA CASSRWGQDTQYF TGTGCCAGCAGTCGGTGGGGGCAGGATACGCAGTATTTT
TRBJ1-2 TRBV7-2 NA NA CASSLRGNYGYTF TGTGCCAGCAGCTTACGAGGGAACTATGGCTACACCTTC
TRBJ2-3 TRBV11-2 NA NA CASSFGLGQGTDTQYF TGTGCCAGCAGCTTCGGTTTGGGGCAGGGCACAGATACGCAGTATTTT
TRBJ2-2 TRBV25-1 NA TRBD1 CASSAGTGPYAGELFF TGTGCCAGCAGTGCGGGGACAGGACCTTACGCCGGGGAGCTGTTTTTT
TRBJ2-2 TRBV27 NA NA CAIKTDTGELFF TGTGCCATCAAGACAGACACCGGGGAGCTGTTTTTT
TRBJ1-1 TRBV6-1 NA NA CAGGYGAFF TGTGCCGGCGGGTATGGAGCTTTCTTT
TRBJ1-4 TRBV28 NA TRBD1 CASSFPSRDRGPATNEKLFF TGTGCCAGCAGTTTCCCCAGCCGGGACAGGGGCCCCGCAACTAATGAAAAACTGTTTTTT
TRBJ2-5 TRBV7-9 NA NA CASGRLVQETQYF TGTGCCAGCGGAAGACTAGTACAAGAGACCCAGTACTTC
TRBJ2-7 TRBV28 once NA CASRTRAGPPDEQYF TGTGCCAGCAGGACTAGGGCAGGCCCCCCGGACGAGCAGTACTTC
TRBJ2-5 TRBV25-1 NA TRBD1 CATYPDRGSETQYF TGTGCCACCTACCCGGACAGGGGATCAGAGACCCAGTACTTC
TRBJ2-1 TRBV5-8 NA TRBD2 CASSLPPLLLAGSEQFF TGTGCCAGCAGCTTGCCCCCTTTGTTGCTAGCGGGTAGTGAGCAGTTCTTC
TRBJ2-1 TRBV2 NA NA CASSGATYNEQFF TGTGCCAGCAGTGGGGCCACCTACAATGAGCAGTTCTTC
TRBJ2-5 TRBV5-1 NA NA CASSFSGRETQYF TGCGCCAGCAGCTTCAGCGGAAGAGAGACCCAGTACTTC
TRBJ1-5 TRBV25-1 NA TRBD1 CASSAGTGGNQPQHF TGTGCCAGCAGTGCCGGGACAGGGGGGAATCAGCCCCAGCATTTT
TRBJ1-1 TRBV30 NA NA CAWRSLEAFF TGTGCCTGGAGGAGCCTAGAAGCTTTCTTT
TRBJ2-3 TRBV29-1 NA NA CSVEDSRADTQYF TGCAGCGTTGAAGACTCTAGAGCAGATACGCAGTATTTT
TRBJ1-5 TRBV7-9 NA NA CASSLVTRGGGQPQHF TGTGCCAGCAGCTTAGTGACCAGAGGCGGCGGTCAGCCCCAGCATTTT
TRBJ1-3 TRBV5-1 NA NA CASSLQGADSGNTIYF TGCGCCAGCAGCTTACAAGGGGCCGACTCTGGAAACACCATATATTTT
TRBJ2-5 TRBV4-2 NA TRBD1 CASSQQTTGGAETQYF TGTGCCAGCAGCCAACAAACGACAGGGGGCGCCGAGACCCAGTACTTC
TRBJ2-5 TRBV7-9 NA TRBD1 CASSRTGARETQYF TGTGCCAGCAGCCGGACAGGGGCGAGAGAGACCCAGTACTTC
TRBJ1-4 TRBV27 NA TRBD1 CASRPGTGMEANEKLFF TGTGCCAGCAGGCCCGGGACAGGGATGGAAGCTAATGAAAAACTGTTTTTT
TRBJ1-2 TRBV7-2 NA NA CASSAGRAYGYTF TGTGCCAGCAGCGCGGGACGGGCCTATGGCTACACCTTC
TRBJ1-2 TRBV13 NA NA CASSPRLGAIYGYTF TGTGCCAGCAGCCCCCGCCTTGGAGCCATCTATGGCTACACCTTC
TRBJ1-3 TRBV28 NA TRBD1 CASSGTVGNTIYF TGTGCCAGCAGTGGGACAGTCGGAAACACCATATATTTT
TRBJ2-1 TRBV11-2 once TRBD1 CASSLVQGGQFF TGTGCCAGCAGCTTAGTACAGGGGGGGCAGTTCTTC
TRBJ2-7 TRBV13 NA TRBD1 CASRSDRGAYEQYF TGTGCCAGCAGATCCGACAGGGGAGCCTACGAGCAGTACTTC
TRBJ1-5 TRBV7-2 once NA CASSLSVLRTPNQPQHF TGTGCCAGCAGCTTATCTGTCCTGCGGACACCGAATCAGCCCCAGCATTTT
TRBJ1-1 TRBV9 NA NA CASSPEGQIGTEAFF TGTGCCAGCAGCCCCGAGGGACAAATAGGGACTGAAGCTTTCTTT
TRBJ2-4 TRBV19 NA NA CASSISGAKNIQYF TGTGCCAGTAGTATATCAGGAGCCAAAAACATTCAGTACTTC
TRBJ1-3 TRBV6-5 NA TRBD1 CASSRDSSGNTIYF TGTGCCAGCAGTCGGGACAGCTCTGGAAACACCATATATTTT
TRBJ2-1 TRBV28 NA NA CASSSTNYNEQFF TGTGCCAGCAGTTCGACAAACTACAATGAGCAGTTCTTC
TRBJ2-2 TRBV7-8 NA TRBD1 CASSLTRQGASNTGELFF TGTGCCAGCAGCTTGACAAGGCAGGGGGCGTCGAACACCGGGGAGCTGTTTTTT
TRBJ1-2 TRBV6-5 once NA CASRTARANYGYTF TGTGCCAGCCGGACAGCTCGAGCTAACTATGGCTACACCTTC
TRBJ2-6 TRBV7-9 NA TRBD1 CASSSRQGSPSGANVLTF TGTGCCAGCAGCAGTAGACAGGGAAGTCCCTCTGGGGCCAACGTCCTGACTTTC
TRBJ2-7 TRBV7-9 NA NA CASSLGHEGFEQYF TGTGCCAGCAGCTTAGGACACGAGGGCTTCGAGCAGTACTTC
TRBJ2-5 TRBV5-1 NA NA CASSRGFEETQYF TGCGCCAGCAGCCGGGGATTCGAAGAGACCCAGTACTTC
TRBJ2-7 TRBV7-6 NA NA CASSLDRSLTYEQYF TGTGCCAGCAGCTTAGACAGGTCTTTGACCTACGAGCAGTACTTC
TRBJ2-1 TRBV6-1 NA TRBD2 CASTPSGRGYNEQFF TGTGCCAGCACCCCCAGCGGGAGAGGCTACAATGAGCAGTTCTTC
TRBJ2-3 TRBV12-5 NA TRBD1 CASGKDRHTDTQYF TGTGCTAGTGGTAAGGACAGGCACACAGATACGCAGTATTTT
TRBJ2-2 TRBV19 NA NA CASSRLGAKNTGELFF TGTGCCAGTAGTAGATTGGGGGCGAAAAACACCGGGGAGCTGTTTTTT
TRBJ1-2 TRBV10-3 NA NA CAIWAMGGPAVGYTF TGTGCCATCTGGGCAATGGGGGGGCCGGCTGTTGGCTACACCTTC
TRBJ1-4 TRBV15 NA NA CATSRVWAPTNEKLFF TGTGCCACCAGCAGAGTTTGGGCACCAACTAATGAAAAACTGTTTTTT
TRBJ2-3 TRBV9 NA TRBD2 CASSIGLAGARDTQYF TGTGCCAGCAGCATCGGACTAGCGGGAGCGAGAGATACGCAGTATTTT
TRBJ1-2 TRBV7-8 NA NA CASSSGGSGVHGYTF TGTGCCAGCAGCTCCGGAGGCTCAGGGGTACATGGCTACACCTTC
TRBJ2-3 TRBV5-4 NA TRBD2 CASSTTSGGTDTQYF TGTGCCAGCAGCACGACTAGCGGCGGAACAGATACGCAGTATTTT
TRBJ2-2 TRBV7-2 once NA CASSLVVGGTGELFF TGTGCCAGCAGCTTAGTGGTGGGAGGCACCGGGGAGCTGTTTTTT
TRBJ2-3 TRBV7-6 NA NA CASSKLDQTPDTQYF TGTGCCAGCAGCAAGCTAGATCAAACCCCAGATACGCAGTATTTT
TRBJ2-5 TRBV4-1 NA NA CASSQAKGIETQYF TGCGCCAGCAGCCAAGCGAAGGGGATAGAGACCCAGTACTTC
TRBJ1-1 TRBV19 NA NA CASSKGVRSTEAFF TGTGCCAGTAGTAAAGGGGTAAGGAGCACTGAAGCTTTCTTT
TRBJ2-1 TRBV5-4 NA TRBD2 CASSRLAGADEQFF TGTGCCAGCAGCCGGCTAGCGGGAGCCGATGAGCAGTTCTTC